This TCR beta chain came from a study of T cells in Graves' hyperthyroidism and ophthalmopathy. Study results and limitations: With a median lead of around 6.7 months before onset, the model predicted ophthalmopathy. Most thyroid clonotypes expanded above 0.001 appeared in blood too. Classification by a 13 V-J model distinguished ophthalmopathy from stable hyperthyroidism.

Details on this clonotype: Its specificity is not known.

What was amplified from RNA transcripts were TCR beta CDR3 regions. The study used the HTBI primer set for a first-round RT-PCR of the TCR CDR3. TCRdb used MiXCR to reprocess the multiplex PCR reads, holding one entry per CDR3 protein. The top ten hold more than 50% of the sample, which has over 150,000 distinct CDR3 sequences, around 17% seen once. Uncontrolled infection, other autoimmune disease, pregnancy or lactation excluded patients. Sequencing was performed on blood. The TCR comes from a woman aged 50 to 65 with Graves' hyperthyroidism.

The CDR3 spells CSASPGRVNTGELFF. DNA of the CDR3: TGCAGTGCTTCCCCGGGACGGGTGAACACCGGGGAGCTGTTTTTT. This chain joins TRBV20-1 and TRBJ2-2, with D possibly called TRBD1 or TRBD2 (5 bases each). Germline V gene sequence: CDR1 DFQATT, CDR2 SNEGSKA (reference sequence). The CDR3 length is 15 residues. V lost 5 bases to trimming and J lost 1 base, with 14 bases between them.